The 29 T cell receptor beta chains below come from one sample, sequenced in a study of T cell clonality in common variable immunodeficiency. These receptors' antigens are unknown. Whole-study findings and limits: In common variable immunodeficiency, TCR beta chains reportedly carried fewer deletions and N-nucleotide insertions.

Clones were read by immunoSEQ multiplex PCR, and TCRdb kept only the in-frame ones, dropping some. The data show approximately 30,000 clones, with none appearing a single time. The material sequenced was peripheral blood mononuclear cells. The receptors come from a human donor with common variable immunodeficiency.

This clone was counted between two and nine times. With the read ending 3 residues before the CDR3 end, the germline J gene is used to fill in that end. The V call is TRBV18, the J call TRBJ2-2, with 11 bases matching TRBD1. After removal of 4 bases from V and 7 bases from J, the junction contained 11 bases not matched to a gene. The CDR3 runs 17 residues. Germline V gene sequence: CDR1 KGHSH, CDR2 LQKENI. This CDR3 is CASSRIRDRGIGGELFF. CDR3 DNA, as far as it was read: TGTGCCAGCTCACGAATCCGGGACAGGGGGATCGGCGGGGAG.

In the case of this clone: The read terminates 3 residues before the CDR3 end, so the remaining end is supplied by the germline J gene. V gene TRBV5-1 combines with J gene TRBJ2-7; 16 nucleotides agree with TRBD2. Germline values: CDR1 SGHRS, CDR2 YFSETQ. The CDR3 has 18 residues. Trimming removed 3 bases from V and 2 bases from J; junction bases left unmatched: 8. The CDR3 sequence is CASSYHPGTSGGAYEQYF. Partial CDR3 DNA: TGCGCCAGCAGCTACCATCCCGGGACTAGCGGGGGGGCCTACGAG.

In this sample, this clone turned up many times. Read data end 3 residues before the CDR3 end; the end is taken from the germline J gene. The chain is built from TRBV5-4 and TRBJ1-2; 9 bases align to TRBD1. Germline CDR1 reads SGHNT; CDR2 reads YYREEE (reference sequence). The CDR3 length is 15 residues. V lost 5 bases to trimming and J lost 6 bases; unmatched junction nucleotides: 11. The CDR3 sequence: CASRRTPGQGDGYTF. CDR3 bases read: TGTGCCAGCAGGCGTACTCCGGGACAGGGTGATGGC.

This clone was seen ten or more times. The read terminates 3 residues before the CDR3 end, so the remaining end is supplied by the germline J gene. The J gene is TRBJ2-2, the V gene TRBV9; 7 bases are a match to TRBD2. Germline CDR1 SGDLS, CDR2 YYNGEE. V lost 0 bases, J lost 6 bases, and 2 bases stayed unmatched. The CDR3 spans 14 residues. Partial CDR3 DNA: TGTGCCAGCAGCGTAGTTGGGGGGGCCGGGGAG. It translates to CASSVVGGAGE. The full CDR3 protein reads CASSVVGGAGELFF.

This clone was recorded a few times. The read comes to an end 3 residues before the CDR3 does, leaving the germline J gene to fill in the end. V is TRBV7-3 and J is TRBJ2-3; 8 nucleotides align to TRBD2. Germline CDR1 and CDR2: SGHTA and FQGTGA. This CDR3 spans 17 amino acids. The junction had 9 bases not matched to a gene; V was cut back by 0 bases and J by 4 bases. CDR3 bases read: TGTGCCAGCAGCTTAACCCCTAGGAGCGGGGGTTCAGATACG. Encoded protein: CASSLTPRSGGSDT. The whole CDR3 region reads CASSLTPRSGGSDTQYF.

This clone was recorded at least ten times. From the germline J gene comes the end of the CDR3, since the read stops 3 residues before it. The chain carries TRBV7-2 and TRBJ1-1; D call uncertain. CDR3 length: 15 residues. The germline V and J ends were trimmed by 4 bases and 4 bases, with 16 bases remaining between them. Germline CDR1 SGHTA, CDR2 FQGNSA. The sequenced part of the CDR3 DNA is TGTGCCAGCAGCTCCTACAGCGGTAGAGGCACTGAA. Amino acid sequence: CASSSYSGRGTE. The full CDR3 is CASSSYSGRGTEAFF.

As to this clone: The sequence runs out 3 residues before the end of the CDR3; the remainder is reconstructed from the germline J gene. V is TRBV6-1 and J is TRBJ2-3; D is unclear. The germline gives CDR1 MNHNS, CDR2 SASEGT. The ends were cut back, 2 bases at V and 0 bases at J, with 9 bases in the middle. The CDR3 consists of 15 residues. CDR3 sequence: CASSESVVSTDTQYF. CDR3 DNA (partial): TGTGCCAGCAGTGAATCTGTAGTAAGCACAGATACG.

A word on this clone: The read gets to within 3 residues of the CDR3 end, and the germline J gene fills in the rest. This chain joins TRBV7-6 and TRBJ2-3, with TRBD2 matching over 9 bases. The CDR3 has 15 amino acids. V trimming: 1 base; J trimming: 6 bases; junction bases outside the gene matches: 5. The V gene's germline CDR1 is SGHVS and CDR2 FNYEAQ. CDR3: CASSLGGGALDTQYF. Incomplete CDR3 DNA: TGTGCCAGCAGCTTAGGCGGGGGGGCCTTGGATACG. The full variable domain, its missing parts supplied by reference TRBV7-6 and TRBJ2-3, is GAGVSQSPRYKVTKRGQDVALRCDPISGHVSLYWYRQALGQGPEFLTYFNYEAQQDKSGLPNDRFSAERPEGSISTLTIQRTEQRDSAMYRCASSLGGGALDTQYFGPGTRLTVL.

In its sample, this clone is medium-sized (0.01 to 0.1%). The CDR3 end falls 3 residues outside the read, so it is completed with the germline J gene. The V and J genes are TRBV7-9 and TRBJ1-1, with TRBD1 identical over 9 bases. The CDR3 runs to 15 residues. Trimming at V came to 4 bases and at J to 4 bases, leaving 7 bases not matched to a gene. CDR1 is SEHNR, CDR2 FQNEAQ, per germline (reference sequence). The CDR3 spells CASSWGQGQITEAFF. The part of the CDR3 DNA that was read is TGTGCCAGCAGCTGGGGACAGGGTCAAATCACTGAA.

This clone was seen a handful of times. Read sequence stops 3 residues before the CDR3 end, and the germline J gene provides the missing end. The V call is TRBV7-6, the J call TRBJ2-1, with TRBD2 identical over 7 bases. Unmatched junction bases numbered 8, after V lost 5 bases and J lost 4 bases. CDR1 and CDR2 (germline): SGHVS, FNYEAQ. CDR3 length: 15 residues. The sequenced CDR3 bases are TGTGCCAGCAGCGGCGGGCGGGGGATTTACAATGAG. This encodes CASSGGRGIYNE. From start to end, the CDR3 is CASSGGRGIYNEQFF.

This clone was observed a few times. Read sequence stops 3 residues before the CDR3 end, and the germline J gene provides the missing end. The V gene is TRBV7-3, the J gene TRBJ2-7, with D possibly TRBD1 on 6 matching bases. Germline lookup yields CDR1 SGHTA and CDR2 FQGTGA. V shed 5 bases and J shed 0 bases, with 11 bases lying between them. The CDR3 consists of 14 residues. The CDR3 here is CASSPQGSSYEQYF. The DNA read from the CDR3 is TGTGCCAGCAGCCCCCAGGGGTCCTCCTACGAG.

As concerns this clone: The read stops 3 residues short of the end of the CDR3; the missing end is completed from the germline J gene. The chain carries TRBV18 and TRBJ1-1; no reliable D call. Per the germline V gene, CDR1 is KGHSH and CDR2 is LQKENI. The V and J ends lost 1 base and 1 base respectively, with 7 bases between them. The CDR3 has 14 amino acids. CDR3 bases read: TGTGCCAGCTCACCACAACAGTCGAACACTGAA. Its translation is CASSPQQSNTE. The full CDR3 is CASSPQQSNTEAFF.

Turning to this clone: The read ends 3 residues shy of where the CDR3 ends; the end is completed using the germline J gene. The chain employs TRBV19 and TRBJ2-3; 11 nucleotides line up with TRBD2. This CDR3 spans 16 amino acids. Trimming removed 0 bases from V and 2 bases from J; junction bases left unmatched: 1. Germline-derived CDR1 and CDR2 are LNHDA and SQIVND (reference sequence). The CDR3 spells CASSIETSGVTDTQYF. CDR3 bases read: TGTGCCAGTAGTATAGAGACTAGCGGGGTCACAGATACG.

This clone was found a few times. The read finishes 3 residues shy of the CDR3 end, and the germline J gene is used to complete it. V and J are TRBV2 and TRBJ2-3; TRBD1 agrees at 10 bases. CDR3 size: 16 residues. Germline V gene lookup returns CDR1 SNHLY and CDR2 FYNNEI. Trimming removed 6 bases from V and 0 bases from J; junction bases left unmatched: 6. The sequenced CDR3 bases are TGTGCCAGCAGGCGGGACAGGGGCCGGAGCACAGATACG. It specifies CASRRDRGRSTDT. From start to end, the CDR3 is CASRRDRGRSTDTQYF.

Here the CDR3 reads CASSEAKTPIYF. The covered CDR3 bases are TGTGCCAGCAGTGAAGCCAAAACTCCT. The chain couples TRBV6-1 to TRBJ1-3; D gene unclear. Coverage ceases 3 residues before the CDR3 finishes, and the germline J gene fills in the end. Germline CDR1 and CDR2: MNHNS and SASEGT. The CDR3 loop spans 12 amino acids.

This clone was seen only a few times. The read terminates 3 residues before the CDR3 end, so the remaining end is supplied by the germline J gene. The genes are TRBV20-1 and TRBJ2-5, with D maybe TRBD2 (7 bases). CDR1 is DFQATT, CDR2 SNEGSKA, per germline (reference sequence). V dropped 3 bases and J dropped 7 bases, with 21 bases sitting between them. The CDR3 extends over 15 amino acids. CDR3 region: CSASPLRGAPGTQYF. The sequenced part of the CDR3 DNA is TGCAGTGCTAGTCCTCTCCGGGGGGCCCCCGGGACC.

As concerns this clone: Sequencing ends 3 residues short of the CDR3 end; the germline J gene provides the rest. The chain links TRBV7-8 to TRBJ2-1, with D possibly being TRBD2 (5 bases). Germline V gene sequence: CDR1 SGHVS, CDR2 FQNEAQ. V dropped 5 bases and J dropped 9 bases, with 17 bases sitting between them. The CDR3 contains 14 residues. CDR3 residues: CASSHPPSAGEQFF. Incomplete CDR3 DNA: TGTGCCAGCAGCCATCCACCCTCGGCGGGTGAG.

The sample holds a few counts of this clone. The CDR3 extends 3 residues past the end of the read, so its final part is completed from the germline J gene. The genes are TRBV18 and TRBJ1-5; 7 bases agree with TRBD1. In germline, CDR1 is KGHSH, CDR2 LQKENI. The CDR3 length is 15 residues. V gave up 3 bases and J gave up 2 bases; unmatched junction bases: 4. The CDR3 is CASSPGDRGNQPQHF. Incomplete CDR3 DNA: TGTGCCAGCTCACCGGGAGACAGGGGCAATCAGCCC.

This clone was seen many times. The CDR3 DNA, read in part, is TGCGCCAGCAGTGGCGGGGGCTCCTACGAG. It translates to CASSGGGSYE. The entire CDR3 reads CASSGGGSYEQYF. V usage is TRBV10-1 and J usage is TRBJ2-7; 7 nucleotides line up with TRBD2. The CDR3 end is not reached by the read, which stops 3 residues before it; the germline J gene fills it in. The CDR3 extends over 13 amino acids. Germline CDR1 reads WNHNN; CDR2 reads SYGVQD (reference sequence). V was clipped by 4 bases and J by 0 bases; unmatched bases: 0.

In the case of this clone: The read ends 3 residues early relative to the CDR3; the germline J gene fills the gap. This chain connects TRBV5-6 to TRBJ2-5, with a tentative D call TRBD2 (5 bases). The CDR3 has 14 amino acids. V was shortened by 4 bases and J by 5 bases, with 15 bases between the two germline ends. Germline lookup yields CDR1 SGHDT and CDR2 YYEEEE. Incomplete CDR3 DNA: TGTGCCAGCAGCCTTCGGACTGGCGAGGAGACC. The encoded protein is CASSLRTGEET. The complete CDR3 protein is CASSLRTGEETQYF.

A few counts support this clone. The CDR3 sequence: CASSPQGSAGYEQYF. CDR3 DNA, as far as it was read: TGTGCCAGCAGCCCCCAGGGGAGCGCGGGCTACGAG. This chain links TRBV7-9 with TRBJ2-7; possibly TRBD1 for D (6 bases). The read ends 3 residues shy of where the CDR3 ends; the end is completed using the germline J gene. CDR1 is SEHNR, CDR2 FQNEAQ, per germline (reference sequence). The CDR3 has 15 amino acids. The V and J ends lost 5 bases and 3 bases respectively, with 17 bases between them.

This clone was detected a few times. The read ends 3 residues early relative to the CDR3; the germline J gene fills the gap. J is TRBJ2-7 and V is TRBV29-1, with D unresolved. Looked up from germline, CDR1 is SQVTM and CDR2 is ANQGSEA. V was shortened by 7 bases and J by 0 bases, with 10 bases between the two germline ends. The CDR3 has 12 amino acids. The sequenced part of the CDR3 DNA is TGCAGCGCAGCGACGGTCTCCTACGAG. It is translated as CSAATVSYE. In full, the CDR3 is CSAATVSYEQYF.

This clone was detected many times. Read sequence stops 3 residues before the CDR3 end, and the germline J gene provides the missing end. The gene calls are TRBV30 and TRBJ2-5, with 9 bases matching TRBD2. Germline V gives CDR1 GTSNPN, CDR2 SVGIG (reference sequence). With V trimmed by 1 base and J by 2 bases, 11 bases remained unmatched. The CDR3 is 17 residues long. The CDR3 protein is CAWSGLEWAGGQETQYF. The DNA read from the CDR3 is TGTGCCTGGAGTGGGTTGGAATGGGCGGGGGGGCAAGAGACC.

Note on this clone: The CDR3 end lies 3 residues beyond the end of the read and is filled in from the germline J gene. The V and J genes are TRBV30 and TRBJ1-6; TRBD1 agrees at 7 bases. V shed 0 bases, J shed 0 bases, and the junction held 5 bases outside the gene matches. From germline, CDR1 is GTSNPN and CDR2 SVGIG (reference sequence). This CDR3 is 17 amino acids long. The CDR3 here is CAWSVGGASSYNSPLHF. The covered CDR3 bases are TGTGCCTGGAGTGTAGGGGGCGCGAGCTCCTATAATTCACCC.

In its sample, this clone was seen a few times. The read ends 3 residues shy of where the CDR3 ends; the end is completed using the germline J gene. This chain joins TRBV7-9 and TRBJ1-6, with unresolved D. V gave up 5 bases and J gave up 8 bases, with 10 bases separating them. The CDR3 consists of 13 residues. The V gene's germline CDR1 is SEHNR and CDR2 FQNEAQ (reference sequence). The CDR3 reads CASSPAGDSPLHF. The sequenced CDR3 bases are TGTGCCAGCAGCCCCGCAGGTGATTCACCC.

The CDR3 loop is CASQGRTSGSYEQYF. The sequenced part of the CDR3 DNA is TGTGCCAGCCAGGGCCGGACTAGCGGTTCCTACGAG. The genes are TRBV19 and TRBJ2-7; 10 nucleotides line up with TRBD2. The sequenced fragment ends 3 residues before the CDR3 boundary, so the rest is inferred from the germline J gene. With 9 bases clipped from V and 1 base from J, the junction kept 9 bases outside the gene matches. CDR1 is LNHDA and CDR2 is SQIVND in the germline V gene (reference sequence). This CDR3 spans 15 amino acids.

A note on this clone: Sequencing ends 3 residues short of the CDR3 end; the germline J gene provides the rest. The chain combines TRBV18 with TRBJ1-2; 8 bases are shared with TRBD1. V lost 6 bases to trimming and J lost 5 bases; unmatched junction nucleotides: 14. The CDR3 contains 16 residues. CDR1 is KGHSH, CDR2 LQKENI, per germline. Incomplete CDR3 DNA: TGTGCCAGCTCCCGAGGACAGGGAAATGCCCTTTATGGC. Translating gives CASSRGQGNALYG. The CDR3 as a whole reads CASSRGQGNALYGYTF.

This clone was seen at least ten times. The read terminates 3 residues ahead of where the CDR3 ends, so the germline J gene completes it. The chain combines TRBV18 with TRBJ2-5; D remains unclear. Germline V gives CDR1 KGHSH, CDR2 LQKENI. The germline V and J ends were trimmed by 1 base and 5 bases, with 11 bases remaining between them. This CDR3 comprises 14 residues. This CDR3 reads CASSPQSGSETQYF. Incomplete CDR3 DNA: TGTGCCAGCTCACCACAGTCAGGTTCGGAGACC.

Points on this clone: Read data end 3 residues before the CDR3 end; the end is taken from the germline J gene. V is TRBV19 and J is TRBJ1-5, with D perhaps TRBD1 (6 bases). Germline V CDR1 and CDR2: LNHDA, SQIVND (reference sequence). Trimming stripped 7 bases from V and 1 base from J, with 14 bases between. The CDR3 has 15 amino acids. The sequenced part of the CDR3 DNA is TGTGCCAGTACCGCCGAACAGGGAAGCAATCAGCCC. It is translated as CASTAEQGSNQP. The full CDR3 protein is CASTAEQGSNQPQHF.